What follows are 8 T cell receptor beta chains derived from one specimen sequenced in a study of CD8+CD57+ T cells in acquired aplastic anemia. Points from the study as a whole: Measurement in patients showed lower diversity in CD8+CD57+ cells than in total CD4+ and CD8+ pools.

All patients picked for sequencing had shown, by flow cytometry, an expansion of CD8+CD57+ cells. Investigators profiled TCR beta VDJ and CDR3 from genomic DNA template. Each CDR3 protein gets one entry after TCRdb re-called the reads with MiXCR. The sample contains approximately 21,000 distinct CDR3 sequences, approximately 39% of which appear only once. For these receptors, no antigen is known. The sample consisted of CD8+CD57+ T cells sorted from PBMCs. The subset: bead-enriched CD8+CD57+ effector memory T cells from SAA patients. These receptors were obtained from a human donor with aplastic anemia.

The V gene is TRBV20-1, the J gene TRBJ2-2; 9 bases are a match to TRBD1. The CDR3 is made up of 19 amino acids. The V gene's germline CDR1 is DFQATT and CDR2 SNEGSKA (reference sequence). The ends lost 3 bases at V and 6 bases at J; junction bases unmatched: 20. CDR3 region: CSASHGFSGTGRTPGELFF. The CDR3 region has the DNA TGCAGTGCTAGTCATGGGTTTTCTGGGACAGGGCGGACTCCCGGGGAGCTGTTTTTT.

This clonotype was counted a single time. This chain joins TRBV6-1 and TRBJ1-2; possible D gene TRBD1, 5 bases. This CDR3 spans 16 amino acids. The germline CDR1 and CDR2 sequences are MNHNS and SASEGT. Trimming took off 11 bases at V and 0 bases at J, with 22 bases between the two ends. This CDR3 is CAGFDSHHRANYGYTF. The CDR3 DNA follows: TGTGCCGGTTTTGACAGCCACCACCGCGCTAACTATGGCTACACCTTC.

This clonotype appeared many times. The genes are TRBV20-1 and TRBJ2-5, with D hard to call. From germline, CDR1 is DFQATT and CDR2 SNEGSKA (reference sequence). The CDR3 is 13 amino acids. Trimming removed 1 base at V and 1 base at J, with 7 bases between. CDR3 DNA: TGCAGTGCTAGAGGCACTCCCCAAGAGACCCAGTACTTC. It specifies CSARGTPQETQYF.

The rearrangement uses TRBV5-1 and TRBJ1-1; D gene ambiguous. Germline-derived CDR1 and CDR2 are SGHRS and YFSETQ. Trimming removed 2 bases from V and 1 base from J, with 3 bases in between. The CDR3 runs to 12 residues. The CDR3 bases are TGCGCCAGCAGCTTCGGGAACACTGAAGCTTTCTTT. This gives the protein CASSFGNTEAFF.

This clonotype was counted ten times or more. J is TRBJ1-2 and V is TRBV5-5; D not resolved. Germline-derived CDR1 and CDR2 are SGHKS and YYEKEE (reference sequence). The CDR3 loop spans 13 amino acids. V was shortened by 5 bases and J by 0 bases, with 8 bases between the two germline ends. The CDR3 DNA reads TGTGCCAGCAGGCCTACAGCTAACTATGGCTACACCTTC. Its protein is CASRPTANYGYTF.

This chain joins TRBV5-6 and TRBJ2-7; D not certain. The length of the CDR3 is 15 residues. In germline, CDR1 is SGHDT, CDR2 YYEEEE. V lost 0 bases and J lost 6, with 16 bases in between. As DNA, the CDR3 is TGTGCCAGCAGCTTGGCTCTGGGTCTGACGGGCGAGCAGTACTTC. It is translated as CASSLALGLTGEQYF.

The chain uses TRBV7-2 and TRBJ2-1, with 9 bases that match TRBD2. Germline lookup yields CDR1 SGHTA and CDR2 FQGNSA. This CDR3 contains 14 residues. The V segment lost 4 bases and the J segment 8 bases; nucleotides outside the gene matches: 6. CDR3 nucleotides: TGTGCCAGCAGCTCACGCGGGGGGGCCTATGAGCAGTTCTTC. This translates into CASSSRGGAYEQFF.

This clonotype has just a few counts. The rearrangement joins TRBV10-3 to TRBJ2-3; D unclear. From germline, CDR1 is ENHRY and CDR2 SYGVKD. V lost 3 bases and J lost 0, with 1 base in between. The CDR3 loop spans 12 amino acids. For the CDR3, the DNA is TGTGCCATCAGTGACAGCACAGATACGCAGTATTTT. The encoded protein is CAISDSTDTQYF.